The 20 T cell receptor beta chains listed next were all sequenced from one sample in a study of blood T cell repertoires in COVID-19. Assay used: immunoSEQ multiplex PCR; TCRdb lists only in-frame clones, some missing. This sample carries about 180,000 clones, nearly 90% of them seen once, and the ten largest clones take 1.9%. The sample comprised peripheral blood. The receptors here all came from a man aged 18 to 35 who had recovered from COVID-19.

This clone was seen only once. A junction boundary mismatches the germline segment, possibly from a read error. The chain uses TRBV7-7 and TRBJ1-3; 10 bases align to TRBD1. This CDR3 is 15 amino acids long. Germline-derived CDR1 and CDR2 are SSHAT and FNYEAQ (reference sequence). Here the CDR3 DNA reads TGTGCTAGCAGCATGGGACAGGGGTACGGAAACACCATATATTTT. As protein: CASSMGQGYGNTIYF.

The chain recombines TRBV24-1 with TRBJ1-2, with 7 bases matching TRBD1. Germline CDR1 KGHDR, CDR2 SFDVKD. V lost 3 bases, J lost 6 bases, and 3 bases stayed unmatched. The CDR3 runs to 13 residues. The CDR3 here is CATSDRGTDGYTF. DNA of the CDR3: TGTGCCACCAGTGATAGGGGGACAGATGGCTACACCTTC.

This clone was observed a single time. This chain's CDR3 is CASSLGANTEAFF. As DNA, the CDR3 is TGTGCCAGCAGTCTAGGGGCTAACACTGAAGCTTTCTTT. The J gene is TRBJ1-1, the V gene TRBV25-1; D may be TRBD1 (5 bases). The CDR3 sequence is 13 residues long. Looked up from germline, CDR1 is MGHDK and CDR2 is SYGVNS. V was pared by 5 bases and J by 2 bases, with 9 bases between.

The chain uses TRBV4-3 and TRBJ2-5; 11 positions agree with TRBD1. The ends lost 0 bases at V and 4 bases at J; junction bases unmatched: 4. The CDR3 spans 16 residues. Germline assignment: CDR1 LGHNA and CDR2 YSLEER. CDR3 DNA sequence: TGCGCCAGCAGCCAAGATGAGGACAGGGGGCTAGAGACCCAGTACTTC. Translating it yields CASSQDEDRGLETQYF.

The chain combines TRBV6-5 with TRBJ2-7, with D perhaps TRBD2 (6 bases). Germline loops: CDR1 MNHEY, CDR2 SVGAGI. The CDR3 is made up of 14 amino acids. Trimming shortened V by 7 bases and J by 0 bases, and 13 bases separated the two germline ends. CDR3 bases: TGTGCCAGCAAACGGGGTAGCGGCTCCTACGAGCAGTACTTC. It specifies CASKRGSGSYEQYF.

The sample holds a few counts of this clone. The CDR3, as DNA: TGTGCCAGCAGCTCCCATGCCCACGGGGGACAGGGCGGCAATGAGCAGTTCTTC. Its translation: CASSSHAHGGQGGNEQFF. The rearrangement uses TRBV7-2 and TRBJ2-1; 9 bases are shared with TRBD1. Germline values: CDR1 SGHTA, CDR2 FQGNSA. The CDR3 is 18 residues long. The V segment lost 4 bases and the J segment 6 bases; nucleotides outside the gene matches: 16. Supplemented by reference TRBV7-2 and TRBJ2-1, the full variable domain reads GAGVSQSPSNKVTEKGKDVELRCDPISGHTALYWYRQSLGQGLEFLIYFQGNSAPDKSGLPSDRFSAERTGGSVSTLTIQRTQQEDSAVYLCASSSHAHGGQGGNEQFFGPGTRLTVL.

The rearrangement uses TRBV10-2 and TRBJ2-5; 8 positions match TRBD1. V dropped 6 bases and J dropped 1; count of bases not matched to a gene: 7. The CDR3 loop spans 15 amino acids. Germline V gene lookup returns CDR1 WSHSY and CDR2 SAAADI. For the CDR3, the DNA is TGCGCCAGCAGCCAGGACAGGGTAGGCCAAGAGACCCAGTACTTC. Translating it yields CASSQDRVGQETQYF.

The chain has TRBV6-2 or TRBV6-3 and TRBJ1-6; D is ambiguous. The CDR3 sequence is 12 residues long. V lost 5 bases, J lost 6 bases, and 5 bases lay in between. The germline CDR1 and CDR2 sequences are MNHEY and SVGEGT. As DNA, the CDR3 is TGTGCCAGCAGTCAAATTAATTCACCCCTCCACTTT. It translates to CASSQINSPLHF.

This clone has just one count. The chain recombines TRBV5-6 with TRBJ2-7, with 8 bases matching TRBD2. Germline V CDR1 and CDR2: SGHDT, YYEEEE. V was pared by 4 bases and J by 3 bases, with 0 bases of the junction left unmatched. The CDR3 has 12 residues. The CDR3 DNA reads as TGTGCCAGCAGCCGGGGGGGCTACGAGCAGTACTTC. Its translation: CASSRGGYEQYF.

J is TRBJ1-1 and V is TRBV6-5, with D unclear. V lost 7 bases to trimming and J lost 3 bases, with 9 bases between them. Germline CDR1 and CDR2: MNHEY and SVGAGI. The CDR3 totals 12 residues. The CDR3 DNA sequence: TGTGCCAGCACTTCGAGGTACACTGAAGCTTTCTTT. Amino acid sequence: CASTSRYTEAFF.

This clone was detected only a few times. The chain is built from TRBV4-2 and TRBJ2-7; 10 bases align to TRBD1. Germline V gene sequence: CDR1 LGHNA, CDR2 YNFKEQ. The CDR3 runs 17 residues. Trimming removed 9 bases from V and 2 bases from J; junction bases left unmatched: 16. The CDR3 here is CASSGTGALPSTYEQYF. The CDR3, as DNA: TGTGCCAGTTCCGGGACAGGGGCCTTGCCCTCCACCTACGAGCAGTACTTC.

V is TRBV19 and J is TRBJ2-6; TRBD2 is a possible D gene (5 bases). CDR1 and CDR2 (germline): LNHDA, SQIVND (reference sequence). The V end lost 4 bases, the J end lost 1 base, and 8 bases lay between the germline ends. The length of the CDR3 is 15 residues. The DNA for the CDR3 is TGTGCCAGTAGTACGCGAGGGTCTGGGGCCAACGTCCTGACTTTC. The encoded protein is CASSTRGSGANVLTF.

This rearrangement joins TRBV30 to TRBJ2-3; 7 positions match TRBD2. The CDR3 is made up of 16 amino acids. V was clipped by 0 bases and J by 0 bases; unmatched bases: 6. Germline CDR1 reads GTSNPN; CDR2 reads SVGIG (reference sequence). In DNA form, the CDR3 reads TGTGCCTGGAGTGTGGCTAGCGGACTAAGCACAGATACGCAGTATTTT. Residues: CAWSVASGLSTDTQYF.

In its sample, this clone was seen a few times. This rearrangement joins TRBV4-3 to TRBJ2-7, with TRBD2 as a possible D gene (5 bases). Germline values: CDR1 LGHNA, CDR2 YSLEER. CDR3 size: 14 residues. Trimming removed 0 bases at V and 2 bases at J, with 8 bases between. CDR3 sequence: CASSQEPGTYEQYF. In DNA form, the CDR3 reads TGCGCCAGCAGCCAAGAACCGGGGACCTACGAGCAGTACTTC.

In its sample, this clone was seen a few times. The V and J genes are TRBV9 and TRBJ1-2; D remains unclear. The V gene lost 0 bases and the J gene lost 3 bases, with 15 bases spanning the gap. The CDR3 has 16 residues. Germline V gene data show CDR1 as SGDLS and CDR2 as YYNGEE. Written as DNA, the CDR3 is TGTGCCAGCAGCGTAGGCCCGGGGAGTGGAGACTATGGCTACACCTTC. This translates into CASSVGPGSGDYGYTF. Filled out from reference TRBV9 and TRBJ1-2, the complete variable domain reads DSGVTQTPKHLITATGQRVTLRCSPRSGDLSVYWYQQSLDQGLQFLIQYYNGEERAKGNILERFSAQQFPDLHSELNLSSLELGDSALYFCASSVGPGSGDYGYTFGSGTRLTVV.

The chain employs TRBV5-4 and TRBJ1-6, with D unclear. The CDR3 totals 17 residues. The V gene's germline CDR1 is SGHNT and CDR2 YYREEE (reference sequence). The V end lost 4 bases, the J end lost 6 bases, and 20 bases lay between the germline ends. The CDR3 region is CASSLTGAWGFNSPLHF. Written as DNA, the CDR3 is TGTGCCAGCAGCCTGACGGGAGCTTGGGGTTTTAATTCACCCCTCCACTTT.

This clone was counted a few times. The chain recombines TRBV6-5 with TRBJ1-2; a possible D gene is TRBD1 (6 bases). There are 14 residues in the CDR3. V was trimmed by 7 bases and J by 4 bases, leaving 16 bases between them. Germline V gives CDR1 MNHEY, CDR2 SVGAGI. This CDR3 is CASIPHRDAYGYTF. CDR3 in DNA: TGTGCCAGCATCCCCCACAGGGATGCCTATGGCTACACCTTC.

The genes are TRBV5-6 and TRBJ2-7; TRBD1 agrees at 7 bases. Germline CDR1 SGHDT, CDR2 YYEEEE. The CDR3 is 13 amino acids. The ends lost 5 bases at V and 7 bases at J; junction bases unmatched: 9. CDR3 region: CASSSDRVGEQYF. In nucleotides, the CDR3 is TGTGCCAGCAGTTCCGACAGGGTCGGGGAGCAGTACTTC.

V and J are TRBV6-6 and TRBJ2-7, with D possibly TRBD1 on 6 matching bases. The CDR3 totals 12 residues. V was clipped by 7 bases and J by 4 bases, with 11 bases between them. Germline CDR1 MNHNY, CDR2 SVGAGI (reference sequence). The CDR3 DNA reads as TGTGCCAGCACCTTGGACAGTTACGAGCAGTACTTC. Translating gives CASTLDSYEQYF.

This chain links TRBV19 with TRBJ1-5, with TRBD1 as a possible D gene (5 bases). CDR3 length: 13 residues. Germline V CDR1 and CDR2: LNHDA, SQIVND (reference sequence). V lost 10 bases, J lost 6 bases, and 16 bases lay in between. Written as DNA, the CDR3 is TGTGCCACCAGCGGGGGTACGACTCAGCCCCAGCATTTT. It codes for CATSGGTTQPQHF.